This TCR beta chain was sequenced in a study of blood T cell repertoires in COVID-19. Study-level information: The study drew acute and convalescent COVID-19 samples from the United States, Italy and Spain. T cells, B-cell-depleted T cells, or PBMCs provided the cDNA or gDNA that served as material.

Per the original methods: Amplification of reference gene primers was used by the study to estimate nucleated cell counts. Only in-frame clones appear in the TCRdb table, and some are missing; sequencing was by immunoSEQ multiplex PCR. The V and J calls and clone size come from that table; D and trimming were worked out from the DNA. The sample lists around 140,000 clones, 85% to 90% occurring once. V lost 3 bases and J 1 base, leaving 10 bases between the germline ends. CDR1 and CDR2 from the germline V gene are GTSNPN and SVGIG (reference sequence). The CDR3 loop spans 14 amino acids. This chain links TRBV30 with TRBJ1-5; weak D call: TRBD1 (6 bases). This receptor was taken from a man aged 65 to 85 with active COVID-19. Sample: peripheral blood. The CDR3: CAWRGGGSNQPQHF. The CDR3 coding sequence is TGTGCCTGGAGAGGGGGGGGAAGCAATCAGCCCCAGCATTTT. Full variable domain (remainder filled in from reference TRBV30 and TRBJ1-5): SQTIHQWPATLVQPVGSPLSLECTVEGTSNPNLYWYRQAAGRGLQLLFYSVGIGQISSEVPQNLSASRPQDRQFILSSKKLLLSDSGFYLCAWRGGGSNQPQHFGDGTRLSIL.